Reported below is one T cell receptor beta chain. What it binds is not known. Germline V lookup: CDR1 SGHVS, CDR2 FQNEAQ. V was pared by 4 bases and J by 3 bases, with 9 bases of the junction left unmatched. This CDR3 is 15 amino acids long. The sample comes from a study of shared clonotypes between healthy human individuals. Findings and caveats of the study: Sampling covered nothing but blood. Tissue TCR repertoires likely differ from those found in blood.

Repertoires were generated with immunoSEQ multiplex PCR, while TCRdb's copy carries only in-frame clones and drops some. Among over a million clones listed, under 80% were seen once. The clonotype comes from a man younger than 35 in good health. The sequencing input was memory CD4+ T cells sorted from blood. Specified subset: CD45RA-negative fraction. The rearrangement uses TRBV7-8 and TRBJ2-7, with 7 bases that match TRBD2. Written as DNA, the CDR3 is TGTGCCAGCAGCTCCCCGCCGGGGGGAGTCTACGAGCAGTACTTC. Protein: CASSSPPGGVYEQYF.